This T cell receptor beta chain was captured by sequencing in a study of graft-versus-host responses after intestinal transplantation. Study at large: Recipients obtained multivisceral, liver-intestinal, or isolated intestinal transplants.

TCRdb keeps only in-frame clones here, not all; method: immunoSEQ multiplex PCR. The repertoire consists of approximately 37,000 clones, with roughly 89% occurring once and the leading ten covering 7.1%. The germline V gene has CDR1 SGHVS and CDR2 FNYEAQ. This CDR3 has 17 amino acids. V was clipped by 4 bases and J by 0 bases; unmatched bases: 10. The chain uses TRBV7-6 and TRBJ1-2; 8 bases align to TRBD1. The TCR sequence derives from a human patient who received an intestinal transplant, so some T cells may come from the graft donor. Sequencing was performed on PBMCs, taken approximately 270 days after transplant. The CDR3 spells CASSSFPGQGSNYGYTF. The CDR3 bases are TGTGCCAGCAGCTCCTTCCCTGGACAGGGCTCTAACTATGGCTACACCTTC.